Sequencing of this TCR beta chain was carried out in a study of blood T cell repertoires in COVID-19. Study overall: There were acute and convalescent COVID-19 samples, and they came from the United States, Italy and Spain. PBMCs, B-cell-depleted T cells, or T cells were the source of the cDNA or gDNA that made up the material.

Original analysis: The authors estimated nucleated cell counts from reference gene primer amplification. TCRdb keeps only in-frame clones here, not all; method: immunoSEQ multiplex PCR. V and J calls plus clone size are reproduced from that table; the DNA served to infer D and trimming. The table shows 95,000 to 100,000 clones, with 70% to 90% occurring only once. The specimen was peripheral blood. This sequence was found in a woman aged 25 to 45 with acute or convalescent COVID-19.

The CDR3 DNA sequence: TGTGCCAGTAGTATACAGGGAAAGGTTAATGAAAAACTGTTTTTT. It translates to CASSIQGKVNEKLFF. The chain links TRBV19 to TRBJ1-4; D may be TRBD1 (5 bases). The germline CDR1 and CDR2 sequences are LNHDA and SQIVND (reference sequence). The CDR3 has 15 amino acids. Trimming left V 2 bases short and J 4 bases short, with 11 bases between.